One and the same sample provided the 14 T cell receptor beta chains below, sequenced in a study of shared clonotypes between healthy human individuals. Sequenced by immunoSEQ multiplex PCR; TCRdb stores in-frame clones only, minus some. This sample has hundreds of thousands of clones, with around 73% found just once. Material for sequencing was memory CD4+ T cells sorted from blood. As for subset: CD45RA-negative fraction. The receptors shown here come from a woman younger than 45 in good health.

The J gene is TRBJ2-1, the V gene TRBV18, with TRBD2 identical over 8 bases. V lost 6 bases to trimming and J lost 10 bases; unmatched junction nucleotides: 14. CDR1 and CDR2 from the germline V gene are KGHSH and LQKENI. The CDR3 length is 15 residues. CDR3 coding DNA: TGTGCCAGCTCGCCGGGGAGCGGGAGTACTACGGAGCAGTTCTTC. It yields the protein CASSPGSGSTTEQFF.

The V call is TRBV18, the J call TRBJ2-2, with D possibly being TRBD1 (6 bases). Trimming took 3 bases from V and 5 from J, leaving 13 bases between them. Germline V gene sequence: CDR1 KGHSH, CDR2 LQKENI. CDR3 size: 15 residues. The CDR3 DNA sequence: TGTGCCAGCTCACCCACAGGGACACTAACCGGGGAGCTGTTTTTT. Translation: CASSPTGTLTGELFF. The variable domain in full, completed from reference TRBV18 and TRBJ2-2, reads NAGVMQNPRHLVRRRGQEARLRCSPMKGHSHVYWYRQLPEEGLKFMVYLQKENIIDESGMPKERFSAEFPKEGPSILRIQQVVRGDSAAYFCASSPTGTLTGELFFGEGSRLTVL.

In DNA form, the CDR3 reads TGTGCCAGCAGGGAGGGGGGACAGACCCAGTACTTC. Translating it yields CASREGGQTQYF. The chain links TRBV6-1 to TRBJ2-5; D possibly matches TRBD1 or TRBD2 (6 bases each). The ends were cut back, 6 bases at V and 6 bases at J, with 11 bases in the middle. Germline loops: CDR1 MNHNS, CDR2 SASEGT. This CDR3 region has 12 residues.

The chain is built from TRBV15 and TRBJ2-5; 9 bases are a match to TRBD2. This CDR3 comprises 14 residues. With V trimmed by 4 bases and J by 5 bases, 5 bases remained unmatched. Germline V gene data show CDR1 as LNHNV and CDR2 as YYDKDF (reference sequence). CDR3 sequence (DNA): TGTGCCACCAGCACTAGCGGGGTCCGGGAGACCCAGTACTTC. Its protein product is CATSTSGVRETQYF.

A remark on this clone: One junction end disagrees with the germline gene, perhaps due to a read error. The V gene is TRBV5-1, the J gene TRBJ1-1, with D possibly being TRBD1 (5 bases). The CDR3 runs to 15 residues. CDR1 and CDR2 (germline): SGHRS, YFSETQ. The CDR3 spells CASSLGRGWDTEAFF. In DNA form, the CDR3 reads TGTGCCAGCAGCCTTGGTAGGGGTTGGGACACTGAAGCTTTCTTT.

This clone was detected only once. The gene calls are TRBV19 and TRBJ2-1, with TRBD2 matching 10 bases. Germline-derived CDR1 and CDR2 are LNHDA and SQIVND (reference sequence). The CDR3 is made up of 16 amino acids. Trimming at V came to 5 bases and at J to 7 bases, leaving 11 bases not matched to a gene. As DNA, the CDR3 is TGTGCCAGTAGTGATCGGCTAGCGGGAGTATGGAATGAGCAGTTCTTC. Amino acid sequence: CASSDRLAGVWNEQFF.

A few counts support this clone. The J gene is TRBJ1-2, the V gene TRBV7-8, with a possible D match to TRBD1 (6 bases). Germline lookup yields CDR1 SGHVS and CDR2 FQNEAQ. Trimming pared 8 bases from V and 4 bases from J, leaving 11 bases between. This CDR3 has 12 amino acids. The CDR3 spells CASGGRGYGYTF. The CDR3 DNA reads TGTGCCAGCGGCGGCAGGGGCTATGGCTACACCTTC.

The rearrangement links TRBV6-1 to TRBJ2-1; D is undetermined. Per germline, CDR1 MNHNS and CDR2 SASEGT. The CDR3 extends over 13 amino acids. Trimming took off 2 bases at V and 8 bases at J, with 10 bases between the two ends. DNA for the CDR3: TGTGCCAGCAGTGAACCGCCGTCCTATGAGCAGTTCTTC. The encoded protein is CASSEPPSYEQFF.

This clone was seen just once. The genes are TRBV6-1 and TRBJ2-2; D tentatively fits TRBD1 or TRBD2 (5 bases each). CDR3 length equals 16 residues. V lost 2 bases, J lost 5 bases, and 15 bases lay in between. Germline-derived CDR1 and CDR2 are MNHNS and SASEGT. Written as DNA, the CDR3 is TGTGCCAGCAGTGAACGGGGCCAGGAACTGACCGGGGAGCTGTTTTTT. It translates to CASSERGQELTGELFF.

This rearrangement joins TRBV28 to TRBJ1-5; 8 bases are shared with TRBD1. Germline lookup yields CDR1 MDHEN and CDR2 SYDVKM. This CDR3 region has 16 residues. Trimming cost V 3 bases and J 3 bases; bases outside gene matches: 7. The CDR3, as DNA: TGTGCCAGCAGTTTTATAACAGGGGGAAACAATCAGCCCCAGCATTTT. Its translation is CASSFITGGNNQPQHF. Together with reference TRBV28 and TRBJ1-5, the CDR3 gives the full variable domain: DVKVTQSSRYLVKRTGEKVFLECVQDMDHENMFWYRQDPGLGLRLIYFSYDVKMKEKGDIPEGYSVSREKKERFSLILESASTNQTSMYLCASSFITGGNNQPQHFGDGTRLSIL.

This clone was observed a handful of times. The V and J genes are TRBV19 and TRBJ2-1; TRBD1 or TRBD2 may be the D gene (9 bases each). Germline CDR1 and CDR2: LNHDA and SQIVND (reference sequence). Trimming took off 6 bases at V and 5 bases at J, with 20 bases between the two ends. This CDR3 spans 16 amino acids. The CDR3: CASREQGAGGNNEQFF. CDR3 DNA sequence: TGTGCCAGTAGAGAACAGGGGGCGGGAGGGAACAATGAGCAGTTCTTC.

The chain couples TRBV10-1 to TRBJ2-4; D call uncertain. The CDR3 consists of 10 residues. Germline assignment: CDR1 WNHNN and CDR2 SYGVQD (reference sequence). V was shortened by 4 bases and J by 7 bases, with 2 bases between the two germline ends. CDR3 amino acids: CASSVNIQYF. In DNA form, the CDR3 reads TGCGCCAGCAGTGTTAACATTCAGTACTTC.

V usage is TRBV7-3 and J usage is TRBJ1-5; D remains unclear. The CDR3 totals 17 residues. Trimming removed 5 bases from V and 5 bases from J, with 22 bases in between. Germline loops: CDR1 SGHTA, CDR2 FQGTGA. CDR3: CASSHARPRTGYQPQHF. CDR3 in DNA: TGTGCCAGCAGCCACGCACGGCCCCGGACTGGATATCAGCCCCAGCATTTT.

In its sample, this clone was seen many times. The CDR3 nucleotides are TGTGCCAGCAGCTTCAGAGGGGATGGCTACACCTTC. Translating it yields CASSFRGDGYTF. This sequence joins TRBV13 and TRBJ1-2; D is perhaps TRBD1 (5 bases). Germline CDR1 PRHDT, CDR2 FYEKMQ (reference sequence). V dropped 3 bases and J dropped 6 bases, with 8 bases sitting between them. The CDR3 length is 12 residues.